This TCR beta chain was sequenced during a study of T-cell reconstitution after alpha-beta-depleted transplantation in children. Trimming took 5 bases from V and 8 from J, leaving 18 bases between them. Germline CDR1 is SGHVS and CDR2 is FQNEAQ. This CDR3 region has 15 residues. Construction of the TCRbeta library involved unique molecular identifiers. TCRdb reprocessed the PCR reads with MiXCR, giving one entry per CDR3 protein. The sample records a few hundred thousand distinct CDR3 sequences, over 8% being singletons. This specimen was PBMCs from the stem cell graft donor, taken from the stem cell graft. The TCR sequence derives from a human donor who donated a stem cell graft to a child with SCID. The chain uses TRBV7-8 and TRBJ1-4; D is unresolved. The CDR3: CASSQSGVVGEKLFF. CDR3 DNA: TGTGCCAGCAGCCAAAGTGGGGTGGTTGGGGAAAAACTGTTTTTT.